Described below is a single T cell receptor beta chain sequence and its context. Patients at the Seattle site were enrolled during active infection and followed longitudinally. This sample stems from a study of blood T cell repertoires in COVID-19. Overall study: PBMCs, B-cell-depleted T cells, or T cells were the source of the cDNA or gDNA that made up the material.

Trimming shortened V by 4 bases and J by 9 bases, and 12 bases separated the two germline ends. This CDR3 region has 12 residues. Per the original methods: The authors estimated nucleated cell counts from reference gene primer amplification. Repertoires were generated with immunoSEQ multiplex PCR, while TCRdb's copy carries only in-frame clones and drops some. V, J and clone size reflect that table, while D and trimming were determined from the DNA. The repertoire holds 30,000 to 40,000 clones, with about three quarters as singletons. The J gene is TRBJ1-2, the V gene TRBV12-3 or TRBV12-4; D unclear. This receptor was identified in a man between 65 and 85 years old with COVID-19, enrolled during active disease. Sequencing was carried out using peripheral blood. The CDR3 DNA follows: TGTGCCAGCAGTTCGGGAGTTTGGCGCTACACCTTC. It specifies CASSSGVWRYTF.